The 23 T cell receptor beta chains presented below share a single source sample, sequenced in a study of primary melanoma T cells and metastatic recurrence. The data were produced by immunoSEQ multiplex PCR, yet TCRdb's version contains in-frame clones alone and is incomplete. The table includes about 1,000 clones, about three quarters detected once. Material for sequencing was melanoma tumor tissue. Source of these receptors: a human donor with melanoma.

This clone is a singleton in its sample. The chain employs TRBV2 and TRBJ1-5; the D gene is possibly TRBD1 (6 bases). CDR1 and CDR2 from the germline V gene are SNHLY and FYNNEI. Trimming shortened V by 6 bases and J by 1 base, and 13 bases separated the two germline ends. This CDR3 is built from 15 residues. This chain's CDR3 is CASSPSGGSNQPQHF. Written as DNA, the CDR3 is TGTGCCAGCAGCCCTTCTGGGGGCAGCAATCAGCCCCAGCATTTT.

The chain carries TRBV28 and TRBJ1-5, with TRBD1 matching 7 bases. The CDR3 is 19 residues long. Germline CDR1 reads MDHEN; CDR2 reads SYDVKM. With V trimmed by 6 bases and J by 0 bases, 17 bases remained unmatched. The CDR3 loop reads CASSKTRDSPFYSNQPQHF. The CDR3 coding sequence is TGTGCCAGCAGCAAAACCCGGGACAGCCCTTTCTATAGCAATCAGCCCCAGCATTTT.

The chain is built from TRBV11-3 and TRBJ1-1, with TRBD1 matching 9 bases. This CDR3 has 15 amino acids. Germline trimming cut 1 base from V and 6 bases from J; bases unmatched to any gene: 6. Germline CDR1 and CDR2: SGHNT and YENEEA. The DNA for the CDR3 is TGTGCCAGCAGCTTAGTGGGACAGGGAGGCCCTGAAGCTTTCTTT. Translating gives CASSLVGQGGPEAFF.

The chain couples TRBV6-8 to TRBJ2-5; no clear D. Trimming pared 6 bases from V and 5 bases from J, leaving 13 bases between. CDR1 is MNHGY, CDR2 SAAAGT, per germline. This CDR3 contains 13 residues. CDR3 residues: CASSHRARETQYF. DNA of the CDR3: TGTGCCAGCAGCCACCGGGCGCGGGAGACCCAGTACTTC.

V gene TRBV28 combines with J gene TRBJ1-2; 7 nucleotides line up with TRBD1. The CDR3 totals 12 residues. The junction had 2 bases not matched to a gene; V was cut back by 6 bases and J by 4 bases. Germline assignment: CDR1 MDHEN and CDR2 SYDVKM. This CDR3 reads CASRGQTYGYTF. For the CDR3, the DNA is TGTGCCAGCAGGGGACAGACCTATGGCTACACCTTC.

This clone was observed a single time. The chain uses TRBV19 and TRBJ1-4; weak D call: TRBD1 (5 bases). The CDR3 runs to 14 residues. V shed 5 bases and J shed 8 bases, with 15 bases lying between them. CDR1 and CDR2 (germline): LNHDA, SQIVND (reference sequence). The CDR3 loop reads CASSSNRFNEKLFF. The CDR3 DNA reads TGTGCCAGTAGTTCCAACAGGTTTAACGAAAAACTGTTTTTT. The whole variable domain, remainder taken from reference TRBV19 and TRBJ1-4, is DGGITQSPKYLFRKEGQNVTLSCEQNLNHDAMYWYRQDPGQGLRLIYYSQIVNDFQKGDIAEGYSVSREKKESFPLTVTSAQKNPTAFYLCASSSNRFNEKLFFGSGTQLSVL.

V usage is TRBV28 and J usage is TRBJ2-1; TRBD2 aligns across 13 bases. Germline trimming cut 5 bases from V and 7 bases from J; bases unmatched to any gene: 5. This CDR3 is built from 15 residues. Germline CDR1 is MDHEN and CDR2 is SYDVKM. CDR3 DNA: TGTGCCAGCAGTCCGGGACTAGCGGGGTTGAATGAGCAGTTCTTC. This sequence encodes CASSPGLAGLNEQFF. The full variable domain, with the rest looked up from reference TRBV28 and TRBJ2-1, is DVKVTQSSRYLVKRTGEKVFLECVQDMDHENMFWYRQDPGLGLRLIYFSYDVKMKEKGDIPEGYSVSREKKERFSLILESASTNQTSMYLCASSPGLAGLNEQFFGPGTRLTVL.

This clone has only a few counts. This chain links TRBV11-3 with TRBJ1-4; the D gene is possibly TRBD1 (6 bases). The V end lost 6 bases, the J end lost 5 bases, and 16 bases lay between the germline ends. The CDR3 runs to 15 residues. Per germline, CDR1 SGHNT and CDR2 YENEEA. CDR3 loop: CASSSTGTYNEKLFF. CDR3 in DNA: TGTGCCAGCAGTTCTACCGGGACATACAATGAAAAACTGTTTTTT.

The chain employs TRBV6-8 and TRBJ2-1; a possible D gene is TRBD2 (6 bases). The CDR3 runs 15 residues. V was pared by 6 bases and J by 8 bases, with 20 bases between. CDR1 and CDR2 (germline): MNHGY, SAAAGT. The CDR3 coding sequence is TGTGCCAGCAGGTCTGGAGGGGAGAGTAAGGATGAGCAGTTCTTC. Translating it yields CASRSGGESKDEQFF.

The CDR3 sequence is CASSISTRAYEQYF. DNA of the CDR3: TGTGCCAGTAGTATATCTACTAGGGCCTACGAGCAGTACTTC. The genes are TRBV19 and TRBJ2-7; D is perhaps TRBD2 (5 bases). Trimming shortened V by 2 bases and J by 2 bases, and 10 bases separated the two germline ends. CDR1 is LNHDA and CDR2 is SQIVND in the germline V gene (reference sequence). The CDR3 sequence is 14 residues long.

The V and J genes are TRBV15 and TRBJ1-2, with 9 bases fitting TRBD1. Losses at the gene ends were 3 bases for V and 7 bases for J; bases not matched to a gene: 9. Germline V gives CDR1 LNHNV, CDR2 YYDKDF (reference sequence). The CDR3 has 15 amino acids. The chain's CDR3 is CATSRGQGSYGGYTF. The CDR3 nucleotides are TGTGCCACCAGCAGGGGACAGGGATCATATGGTGGCTACACCTTC. Filled out from reference TRBV15 and TRBJ1-2, the complete variable domain reads DAMVIQNPRYQVTQFGKPVTLSCSQTLNHNVMYWYQQKSSQAPKLLFHYYDKDFNNEADTPDNFQSRRPNTSFCFLDIRSPGLGDTAMYLCATSRGQGSYGGYTFGSGTRLTVV.

This clone was seen a single time. This sequence joins TRBV6-1 and TRBJ2-1; 7 bases are a match to TRBD1. The CDR3 is 17 residues long. V dropped 1 base and J dropped 4; count of bases not matched to a gene: 10. Germline V gene lookup returns CDR1 MNHNS and CDR2 SASEGT. CDR3 DNA: TGTGCCAGCAGTGAAGACGCCGGGACAGAGTTATACAATGAGCAGTTCTTC. It specifies CASSEDAGTELYNEQFF.

The chain links TRBV30 to TRBJ1-4, with 9 nucleotides matching TRBD1. The V segment lost 3 bases and the J segment 5 bases; nucleotides outside the gene matches: 4. The CDR3 covers 14 residues. CDR1 and CDR2 (germline): GTSNPN, SVGIG (reference sequence). The CDR3 loop is CAWSSGTGNEKLFF. Here the CDR3 DNA reads TGTGCCTGGAGCTCCGGGACAGGGAATGAAAAACTGTTTTTT.

This clone was seen a single time. This chain connects TRBV28 to TRBJ1-2; D unresolved. The V gene's germline CDR1 is MDHEN and CDR2 SYDVKM. CDR3 length: 13 amino acids. Trimming took off 2 bases at V and 1 base at J, with 5 bases between the two ends. Here the CDR3 reads CASSLGFNYGYTF. CDR3 DNA sequence: TGTGCCAGCAGTTTAGGGTTTAACTATGGCTACACCTTC.

The chain links TRBV28 to TRBJ2-3; D remains ambiguous. Trimming left V 2 bases short and J 7 bases short, with 7 bases between. The CDR3 covers 12 residues. Germline V gives CDR1 MDHEN, CDR2 SYDVKM. CDR3 coding DNA: TGTGCCAGCAGTTTAGATGTTCATACGCAGTATTTT. Translating gives CASSLDVHTQYF.

The V and J genes are TRBV19 and TRBJ1-5, with no clear D. V was clipped by 5 bases and J by 7 bases, with 12 bases between them. CDR3 size: 13 residues. Germline loops: CDR1 LNHDA, CDR2 SQIVND (reference sequence). CDR3: CASSPWEGQPQHF. DNA for the CDR3: TGTGCCAGTAGTCCGTGGGAGGGACAGCCCCAGCATTTT.

The rearrangement links TRBV19 to TRBJ1-2; 11 bases match TRBD1. The trim removed 4 bases at V and 5 bases at J, leaving 9 bases unmatched. CDR1 is LNHDA and CDR2 is SQIVND in the germline V gene (reference sequence). The CDR3 runs to 16 residues. The CDR3 loop is CASSTGQGATRYGYTF. DNA of the CDR3: TGTGCCAGTAGTACTGGACAGGGGGCGACTAGGTATGGCTACACCTTC.

This clone was seen only a few times. The chain employs TRBV6-1 and TRBJ2-7; D gene unclear. Germline lookup yields CDR1 MNHNS and CDR2 SASEGT. V lost 1 base, J lost 6 bases, and 16 bases lay in between. This CDR3 contains 15 residues. The CDR3 coding sequence is TGTGCCAGCAGTGAAGGGGTAGGGCTGGTCGGCGAGCAGTACTTC. As protein: CASSEGVGLVGEQYF.

This clone was picked up a small number of times. The chain joins TRBV29-1 to TRBJ1-1; possibly TRBD1 for D (5 bases). Germline CDR1 reads SQVTM; CDR2 reads ANQGSEA. The CDR3 sequence is 13 residues long. V shed 6 bases and J shed 1 base, with 12 bases lying between them. CDR3 nucleotides: TGCAGCGTCACCAGGGAGTGGAACACTGAAGCTTTCTTT. It is translated as CSVTREWNTEAFF.

The V and J genes are TRBV5-1 and TRBJ2-6, with 8 nucleotides matching TRBD1. V dropped 0 bases and J dropped 1; count of bases not matched to a gene: 6. The CDR3 loop spans 18 amino acids. The germline gives CDR1 SGHRS, CDR2 YFSETQ. The CDR3 DNA is TGCGCCAGCAGCTTGGCGGGGACAGGATTTTCTGGGGCCAACGTCCTGACTTTC. It yields the protein CASSLAGTGFSGANVLTF.

The chain recombines TRBV19 with TRBJ1-5; no clear D. This CDR3 has 13 amino acids. V was shortened by 7 bases and J by 1 base, with 8 bases between the two germline ends. Germline V gene sequence: CDR1 LNHDA, CDR2 SQIVND (reference sequence). In DNA form, the CDR3 reads TGTGCCAGTAACTTTCGCAGCAATCAGCCCCAGCATTTT. Protein sequence: CASNFRSNQPQHF. The full variable domain, rest sourced from reference TRBV19 and TRBJ1-5, is DGGITQSPKYLFRKEGQNVTLSCEQNLNHDAMYWYRQDPGQGLRLIYYSQIVNDFQKGDIAEGYSVSREKKESFPLTVTSAQKNPTAFYLCASNFRSNQPQHFGDGTRLSIL.

The chain is built from TRBV11-3 and TRBJ1-4; TRBD1 aligns across 8 bases. Germline CDR1 reads SGHNT; CDR2 reads YENEEA. This CDR3 spans 15 amino acids. Losses at the gene ends were 4 bases for V and 5 bases for J; bases not matched to a gene: 6. CDR3 region: CASSSRTGTNEKLFF. DNA for the CDR3: TGTGCCAGCAGCTCCCGGACAGGGACAAATGAAAAACTGTTTTTT.

The chain is built from TRBV30 and TRBJ2-7; 8 bases are shared with TRBD2. Germline CDR1 is GTSNPN and CDR2 is SVGIG (reference sequence). This CDR3 spans 12 amino acids. V trimming: 4 bases; J trimming: 7 bases; junction bases outside the gene matches: 6. In nucleotides, the CDR3 is TGTGCCTGGAATGCGGGAGGAGGGGAGCAGTACTTC. This gives the protein CAWNAGGGEQYF.